One sample yielded the 24 T cell receptor beta chains listed below, sequenced in a study of blood T cell repertoires in COVID-19. Libraries were prepared by immunoSEQ multiplex PCR; TCRdb keeps only in-frame clonotypes and omits some of them. The sample lists about 140,000 clones, approximately 80% occurring once. Sequencing was done on a sample of peripheral blood. These receptors were obtained from a human donor in a cohort sampled during active COVID-19.

The chain uses TRBV4-3 and TRBJ1-2; D perhaps matches TRBD1 (5 bases). V was clipped by 0 bases and J by 0 bases, with 14 bases between them. This CDR3 spans 17 amino acids. CDR1 and CDR2 (germline): LGHNA, YSLEER. Here the CDR3 reads CASSQESGGKANYGYTF. CDR3 DNA sequence: TGCGCCAGCAGCCAAGAGTCCGGGGGAAAAGCTAACTATGGCTACACCTTC.

The rearrangement joins TRBV27 to TRBJ2-3, with 7 bases fitting TRBD1. The CDR3 has 14 residues. The junction had 7 bases not matched to a gene; V was cut back by 5 bases and J by 5 bases. Germline V gives CDR1 MNHEY, CDR2 SMNVEV (reference sequence). DNA for the CDR3: TGTGCCAGCAGTCAAACAGGGGTCGGAGATACGCAGTATTTT. Translation gives CASSQTGVGDTQYF.

This clone was detected only a few times. The V call is TRBV30, the J call TRBJ1-3; TRBD1 is a possible D gene (5 bases). Trimming pared 1 base from V and 3 bases from J, leaving 13 bases between. The germline CDR1 and CDR2 sequences are GTSNPN and SVGIG (reference sequence). The CDR3 runs 15 residues. As DNA, the CDR3 is TGTGCCTGGAGTGCCCTTGGGGGGGGTGGAAACACCATATATTTT. Translated: CAWSALGGGGNTIYF. Using reference TRBV30 and TRBJ1-3 for the parts outside the CDR3, the full variable domain is SQTIHQWPATLVQPVGSPLSLECTVEGTSNPNLYWYRQAAGRGLQLLFYSVGIGQISSEVPQNLSASRPQDRQFILSSKKLLLSDSGFYLCAWSALGGGGNTIYFGEGSWLTVV.

For the CDR3, the DNA is TGTGCCAGCAGCAAAGCGCTTATCATAGGGGGTCAGCCCCAGCATTTT. This sequence encodes CASSKALIIGGQPQHF. The chain joins TRBV21-1 to TRBJ1-5; TRBD1, the D gene given by the table, was not confirmed from the DNA. TRBV21-1 is a known pseudogene. The CDR3 extends over 16 amino acids.

The CDR3 coding sequence is TGTGCCAGCAGCTCCGGGACAGGGCCCGGGAGGACCCAGTACTTC. Amino acids: CASSSGTGPGRTQYF. The V gene is TRBV5-6, the J gene TRBJ2-5; TRBD1 matches at 9 bases. V lost 3 bases to trimming and J lost 7 bases; unmatched junction nucleotides: 10. The CDR3 runs 15 residues. Per germline, CDR1 SGHDT and CDR2 YYEEEE.

This chain connects TRBV6-2 or TRBV6-3 to TRBJ1-2, with 7 bases lining up with TRBD1. This CDR3 has 15 amino acids. CDR1 is MNHEY, CDR2 SVGEGT, per germline. V shed 5 bases, J shed 4 bases, and the junction held 10 bases outside the gene matches. CDR3 coding DNA: TGTGCCAGCAGTCTTTCAGGGGGACCTGTCTATGGCTACACCTTC. This sequence encodes CASSLSGGPVYGYTF.

This clone was picked up a small number of times. The rearrangement links TRBV5-6 to TRBJ1-2; TRBD1 might be the D (6 bases). This CDR3 contains 13 residues. The germline V gene has CDR1 SGHDT and CDR2 YYEEEE. V was shortened by 0 bases and J by 5 bases, with 8 bases between the two germline ends. This chain's CDR3 is CASSLVRGYGYTF. The CDR3 bases are TGTGCCAGCAGCTTGGTCAGGGGTTATGGCTACACCTTC. Using reference TRBV5-6 and TRBJ1-2 for the parts outside the CDR3, the full variable domain is DAGVTQSPTHLIKTRGQQVTLRCSPKSGHDTVSWYQQALGQGPQFIFQYYEEEERQRGNFPDRFSGHQFPNYSSELNVNALLLGDSALYLCASSLVRGYGYTFGSGTRLTVV.

The chain joins TRBV11-3 to TRBJ2-1; TRBD2 aligns across 8 bases. The CDR3 sequence is 13 residues long. In germline, CDR1 is SGHNT, CDR2 YENEEA. The J segment lost 9 bases and the V segment lost 6 bases, leaving 7 bases of the junction unmatched. CDR3 sequence: CASRAGGSGEQFF. The CDR3 DNA sequence: TGTGCCAGCAGGGCGGGGGGATCGGGTGAGCAGTTCTTC.

V gene TRBV6-6 combines with J gene TRBJ1-1; 8 positions match TRBD1. CDR1 MNHNY and CDR2 SVGAGI come from the germline V gene (reference sequence). The CDR3 totals 12 residues. V trimming: 6 bases; J trimming: 7 bases; junction bases outside the gene matches: 4. In nucleotides, the CDR3 is TGTGCCAGCAGGCGGACAGGGTTTGAAGCTTTCTTT. As protein: CASRRTGFEAFF.

This clone was seen ten or more times. V gene TRBV3-1 (or the pseudogene TRBV3-2) combines with J gene TRBJ2-3, with 13 bases matching TRBD2. From germline, CDR1 is LGHDT and CDR2 YNNKEL (reference sequence). V shed 0 bases and J 0 bases; nucleotides not matched to a gene: 12. This CDR3 is 21 amino acids long. The CDR3 coding sequence is TGTGCCAGCAGCCAAGATTTGGGACTAGCGGGATGGGTGATGAGCACAGATACGCAGTATTTT. It codes for CASSQDLGLAGWVMSTDTQYF.

Only a few counts were recorded for this clone. The rearrangement links TRBV7-2 to TRBJ2-1; D unclear. Germline CDR1 and CDR2: SGHTA and FQGNSA. V was pared by 4 bases and J by 10 bases, with 14 bases between. This CDR3 region has 13 residues. CDR3 amino acids: CASSSSVSGEQFF. CDR3 sequence (DNA): TGTGCCAGCAGCTCCAGTGTGTCCGGGGAGCAGTTCTTC.

This clone was found once. This chain connects TRBV5-5 to TRBJ2-3, with 7 bases fitting TRBD2. The CDR3 contains 15 residues. J lost 3 bases, V lost 1 base, and 5 bases had no gene match. In germline, CDR1 is SGHKS, CDR2 YYEKEE (reference sequence). CDR3 sequence (DNA): TGTGCCAGCAGCTTGAGAGCGGGATCAACAGATACGCAGTATTTT. Protein: CASSLRAGSTDTQYF.

The J gene is TRBJ1-2, the V gene TRBV27; 7 bases align to TRBD1. Germline trimming cut 6 bases from V and 8 bases from J; bases unmatched to any gene: 9. The CDR3 runs 13 residues. CDR1 is MNHEY, CDR2 SMNVEV, per germline (reference sequence). CDR3 nucleotides: TGTGCCAGCAGGCCGACAGGGACTCGGGGCTACACCTTC. Translation gives CASRPTGTRGYTF.

This chain connects TRBV19 to TRBJ1-2; no clear D gene. Germline CDR1 reads LNHDA; CDR2 reads SQIVND (reference sequence). V lost 7 bases and J 0 bases, leaving 12 bases between the germline ends. The CDR3 contains 14 residues. The CDR3 spells CASKGVPPNYGYTF. CDR3 DNA sequence: TGTGCCAGTAAAGGAGTACCACCTAACTATGGCTACACCTTC.

This chain connects TRBV19 to TRBJ2-1; 8 nucleotides agree with TRBD2. The germline gives CDR1 LNHDA, CDR2 SQIVND (reference sequence). The CDR3 runs to 16 residues. V shed 5 bases, J shed 1 base, and the junction held 7 bases outside the gene matches. The CDR3: CASSPRGGRSYNEQFF. The CDR3 DNA reads TGTGCCAGTAGTCCCCGTGGCGGGAGGTCCTACAATGAGCAGTTCTTC.

The V gene is TRBV28, the J gene TRBJ1-1; the D is unclear. The CDR3 extends over 11 amino acids. Germline values: CDR1 MDHEN, CDR2 SYDVKM. The V end was cut by 4 bases, the J end by 4 bases, with 4 bases between. CDR3 loop: CASSYRTEAFF. CDR3 nucleotide sequence: TGTGCCAGCAGTTATCGCACTGAAGCTTTCTTT.

This CDR3 is CASSLGGSRTDTQYF. The CDR3 region has the DNA TGTGCCAGCAGCTTAGGCGGGAGCCGCACAGATACGCAGTATTTT. The chain is built from TRBV7-3 and TRBJ2-3; 7 nucleotides match TRBD2. The V and J ends lost 2 bases and 1 base, in that order; junction bases with no gene match: 3. Looked up from germline, CDR1 is SGHTA and CDR2 is FQGTGA. There are 15 residues in the CDR3.

The chain is built from TRBV11-2 and TRBJ1-2, with D possibly matching TRBD1 (6 bases). Trimming removed 5 bases from V and 4 bases from J, with 14 bases in between. CDR3 length: 14 residues. Germline CDR1 is SGHAT and CDR2 is FQNNGV. The CDR3 sequence: CASSLTTGSYGYTF. CDR3 bases: TGTGCCAGCAGCCTGACGACAGGAAGCTATGGCTACACCTTC.

This clone has a handful of counts. J is TRBJ1-4 and V is TRBV7-9; tentatively, D is TRBD1 (6 bases). Looked up from germline, CDR1 is SEHNR and CDR2 is FQNEAQ (reference sequence). V lost 4 bases, J lost 5 bases, and 14 bases lay in between. The CDR3 is 15 residues long. Here the CDR3 DNA reads TGTGCCAGCAGCTCTCAACAGGGACTAAATGAAAAACTGTTTTTT. It is translated as CASSSQQGLNEKLFF.

V gene TRBV29-1 combines with J gene TRBJ2-5; weak D call: TRBD1 (7 bases). Germline lookup yields CDR1 SQVTM and CDR2 ANQGSEA. This CDR3 is built from 13 residues. The V and J ends lost 5 bases and 4 bases respectively, with 14 bases between them. CDR3 protein: CSVRAGGRETQYF. The CDR3 DNA is TGCAGCGTTAGGGCAGGGGGGCGAGAGACCCAGTACTTC. The variable domain in full, with the rest retrieved from reference TRBV29-1 and TRBJ2-5, is SAVISQKPSRDICQRGTSLTIQCQVDSQVTMMFWYRQQPGQSLTLIATANQGSEATYESGFVIDKFPISRPNLTFSTLTVSNMSPEDSSIYLCSVRAGGRETQYFGPGTRLLVL.

This clone was seen a single time. The chain joins TRBV5-1 to TRBJ2-3, with 7 bases that match TRBD1. The CDR3 runs 14 residues. Trimming at V came to 4 bases and at J to 2 bases, leaving 4 bases not matched to a gene. Per the germline V gene, CDR1 is SGHRS and CDR2 is YFSETQ. Here the CDR3 reads CASSPGQLTDTQYF. The CDR3 DNA is TGCGCCAGCAGCCCGGGACAGCTCACAGATACGCAGTATTTT.

V is TRBV2 and J is TRBJ1-1, with D uncertain. Germline lookup yields CDR1 SNHLY and CDR2 FYNNEI. CDR3 length equals 14 residues. V dropped 6 bases and J dropped 4 bases, with 15 bases sitting between them. The CDR3 spells CASRPDMPGTEAFF. CDR3 bases: TGTGCCAGCAGGCCAGACATGCCTGGCACTGAAGCTTTCTTT.

The chain joins TRBV18 to TRBJ1-5, with D unclear. Germline values: CDR1 KGHSH, CDR2 LQKENI. Trimming stripped 2 bases from V and 7 bases from J, with 15 bases between. CDR3 length: 15 residues. The CDR3 sequence: CASSPAGSGRQPQHF. As DNA, the CDR3 is TGTGCCAGCTCACCAGCGGGGAGTGGCAGGCAGCCCCAGCATTTT.

CDR3 sequence: CASSREGLRGELFF. The CDR3 region has the DNA TGTGCCAGCAGCCGAGAAGGACTTAGGGGGGAGCTGTTTTTT. The rearrangement links TRBV3-1 (or the pseudogene TRBV3-2) to TRBJ2-2; tentative D call: TRBD2 (5 bases). V was trimmed by 4 bases and J by 8 bases, leaving 14 bases between them. The CDR3 runs 14 residues. CDR1 LGHDT and CDR2 YNNKEL come from the germline V gene (reference sequence).